This note documents a single TCR beta chain sequence. CDR1 and CDR2 from the germline V gene are SGHNT and YENEEA. Trimming took off 5 bases at V and 7 bases at J, with 9 bases between the two ends. This CDR3 is built from 13 residues. This specimen belongs to a study of blood T cell repertoires in COVID-19. Across the whole study: Donors in the United States, Italy and Spain gave samples during acute or convalescent COVID-19. PBMCs, B-cell-depleted T cells, or T cells were the source of the cDNA or gDNA that made up the material.

The authors' processing: Reference gene primer amplification gave estimated nucleated cell counts. The protocol was immunoSEQ multiplex PCR, while the TCRdb copy is restricted to in-frame clones and leaves out a portion. V, J and clone size derive from that table, while D and trimming were established from the DNA sequence. This sample has 130,000 or so clones; 75% to 90% occur once, and the top ten carry roughly a sixth. V and J are TRBV11-3 and TRBJ1-6; no clear D. The receptor was isolated from a man in his fifties or sixties with active or convalescent COVID-19. What was sequenced was peripheral blood. CDR3 bases: TGTGCCAGCAGCCCGACACCAAATTCACCCCTCCACTTT. It codes for CASSPTPNSPLHF.